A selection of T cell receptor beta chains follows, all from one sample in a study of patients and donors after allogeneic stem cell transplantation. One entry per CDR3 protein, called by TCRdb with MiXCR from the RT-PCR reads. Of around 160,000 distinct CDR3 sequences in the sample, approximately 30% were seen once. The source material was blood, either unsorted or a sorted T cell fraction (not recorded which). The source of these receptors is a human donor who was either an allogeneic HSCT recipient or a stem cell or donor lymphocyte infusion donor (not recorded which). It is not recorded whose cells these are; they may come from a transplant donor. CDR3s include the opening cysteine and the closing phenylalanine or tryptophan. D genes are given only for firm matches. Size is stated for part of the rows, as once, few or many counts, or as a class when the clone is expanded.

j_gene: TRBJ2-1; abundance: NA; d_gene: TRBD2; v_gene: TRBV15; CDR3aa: CATSRRLAGVWNEQFF; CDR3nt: TGTGCCACCAGCAGGAGACTAGCGGGAGTGTGGAATGAGCAGTTCTTC
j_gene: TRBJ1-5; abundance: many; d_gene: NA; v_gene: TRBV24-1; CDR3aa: CAKPGQRLQPQHF; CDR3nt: TGTGCCAAACCGGGACAAAGGCTTCAGCCCCAGCATTTT
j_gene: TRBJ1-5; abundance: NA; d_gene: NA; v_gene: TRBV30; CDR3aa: CAWSIGAQPQHF; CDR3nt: TGTGCCTGGAGTATAGGAGCCCAGCCCCAGCATTTT
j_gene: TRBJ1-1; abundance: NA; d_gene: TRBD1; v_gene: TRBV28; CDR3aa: CASSTTGTGMNTEAFF; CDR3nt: TGTGCCAGCAGCACAACCGGGACAGGGATGAACACTGAAGCTTTCTTT
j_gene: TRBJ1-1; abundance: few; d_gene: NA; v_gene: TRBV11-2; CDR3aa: CASSRRTEAFF; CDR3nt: TGTGCCAGCAGCCGGAGGACTGAAGCTTTCTTT
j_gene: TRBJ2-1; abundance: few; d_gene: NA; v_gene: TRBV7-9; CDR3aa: CASSYPLGQFF; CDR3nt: TGTGCCAGCAGCTACCCTCTAGGGCAGTTCTTC
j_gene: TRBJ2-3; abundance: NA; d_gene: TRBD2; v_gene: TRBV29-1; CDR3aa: CSVETSVTDTQYF; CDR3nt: TGCAGCGTTGAGACTAGCGTAACAGATACGCAGTATTTT
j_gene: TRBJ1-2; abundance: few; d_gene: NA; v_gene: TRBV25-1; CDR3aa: CASSEYSGLYGYTF; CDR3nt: TGTGCCAGCAGTGAATATTCCGGCCTCTATGGCTACACCTTC
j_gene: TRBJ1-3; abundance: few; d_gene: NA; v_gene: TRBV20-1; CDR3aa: CSASGTLSGNTIYF; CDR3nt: TGCAGTGCTAGCGGGACACTCTCTGGAAACACCATATATTTT
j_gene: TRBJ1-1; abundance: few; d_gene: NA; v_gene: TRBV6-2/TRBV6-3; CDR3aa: CASSLPWLVRGEAFF; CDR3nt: TGTGCCAGCAGTTTGCCGTGGTTAGTACGGGGTGAAGCTTTCTTT
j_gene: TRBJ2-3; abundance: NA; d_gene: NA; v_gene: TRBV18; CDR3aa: CASSPPTDTDTQYF; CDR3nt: TGTGCCAGCTCACCGCCGACAGACACAGATACGCAGTATTTT
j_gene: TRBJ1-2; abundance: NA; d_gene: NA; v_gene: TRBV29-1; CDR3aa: CSVHTVQEPIRYGYTF; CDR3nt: TGCAGCGTTCACACTGTACAGGAGCCGATCCGCTATGGCTACACCTTC
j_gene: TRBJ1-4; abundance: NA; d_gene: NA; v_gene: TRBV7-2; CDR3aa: CASSRSGPGTPEKLFF; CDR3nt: TGTGCCAGCAGCCGATCGGGGCCCGGGACTCCTGAAAAACTGTTTTTT
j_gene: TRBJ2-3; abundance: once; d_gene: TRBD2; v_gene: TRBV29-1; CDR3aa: CSELVGGDTQYF; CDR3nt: TGCAGCGAATTAGTGGGAGGGGATACGCAGTATTTT
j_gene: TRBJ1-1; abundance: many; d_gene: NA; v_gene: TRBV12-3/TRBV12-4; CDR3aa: CAIPRDGNTEAFF; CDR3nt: TGTGCCATCCCGAGGGACGGGAACACTGAAGCTTTCTTT
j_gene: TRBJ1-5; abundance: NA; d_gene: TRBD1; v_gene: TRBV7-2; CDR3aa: CASSSGTAYQPQHF; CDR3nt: TGTGCCAGCAGCTCCGGGACAGCATATCAGCCCCAGCATTTT
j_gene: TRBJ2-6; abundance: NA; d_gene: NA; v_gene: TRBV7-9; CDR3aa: CASSRLSGANVLTF; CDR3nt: TGTGCCAGCAGCCGGCTTTCTGGGGCCAACGTCCTGACTTTC
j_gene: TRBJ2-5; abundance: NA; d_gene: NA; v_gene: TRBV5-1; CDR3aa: CASSLVRTREETQYF; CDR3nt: TGCGCCAGCAGCTTGGTCCGAACCAGGGAAGAGACCCAGTACTTC
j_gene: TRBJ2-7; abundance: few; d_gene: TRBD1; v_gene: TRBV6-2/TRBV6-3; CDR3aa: CASSYSFDRDRGYEQYF; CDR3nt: TGTGCCAGCAGTTACAGTTTTGACAGGGACAGAGGATACGAGCAGTACTTC
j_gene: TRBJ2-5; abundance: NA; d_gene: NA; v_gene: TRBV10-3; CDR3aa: CAINPGPSEETQYF; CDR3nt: TGTGCCATCAATCCTGGACCCTCAGAGGAGACCCAGTACTTC
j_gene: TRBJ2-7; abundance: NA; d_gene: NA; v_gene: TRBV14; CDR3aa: CASSQDRKSSERYEQYF; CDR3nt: TGTGCCAGCAGCCAAGATCGGAAATCTAGCGAAAGGTACGAGCAGTACTTC
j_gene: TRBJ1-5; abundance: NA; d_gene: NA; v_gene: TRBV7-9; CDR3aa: CASSLGSASNQPQHF; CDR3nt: TGTGCCAGCAGCCTTGGATCGGCGAGCAATCAGCCCCAGCATTTT
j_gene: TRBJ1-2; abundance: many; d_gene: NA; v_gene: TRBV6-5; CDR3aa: CASSYASGYGYTF; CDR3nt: TGTGCCAGCAGTTACGCCTCTGGCTATGGCTACACCTTC
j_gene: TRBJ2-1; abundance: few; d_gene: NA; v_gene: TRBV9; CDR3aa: CASSVATTPATRNEQFF; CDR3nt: TGTGCCAGCAGCGTAGCTACAACACCCGCCACGCGCAATGAGCAGTTCTTC
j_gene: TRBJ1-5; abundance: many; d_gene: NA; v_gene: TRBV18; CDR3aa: CASSNYTGQPQHF; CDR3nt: TGTGCCAGCTCCAACTACACGGGTCAGCCCCAGCATTTT
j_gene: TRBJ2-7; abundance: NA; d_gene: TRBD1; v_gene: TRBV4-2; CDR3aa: CASSQEGTGTYEQYF; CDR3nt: TGTGCCAGCAGCCAAGAGGGGACAGGTACCTACGAGCAGTACTTC
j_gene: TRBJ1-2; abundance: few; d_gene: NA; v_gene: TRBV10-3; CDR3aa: CAISESLAGYTF; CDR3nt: TGTGCCATCAGTGAGTCACTAGCTGGCTACACCTTC
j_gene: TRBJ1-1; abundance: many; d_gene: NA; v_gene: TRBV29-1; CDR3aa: CSVGYPGGRRTEAFF; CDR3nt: TGCAGCGTCGGATATCCGGGGGGGCGGAGAACTGAAGCTTTCTTT
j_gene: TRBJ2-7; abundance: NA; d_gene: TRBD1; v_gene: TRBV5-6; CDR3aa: CASSVWIRTGDLYEQYF; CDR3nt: TGTGCCAGCAGCGTTTGGATCAGGACAGGGGATTTGTACGAGCAGTACTTC
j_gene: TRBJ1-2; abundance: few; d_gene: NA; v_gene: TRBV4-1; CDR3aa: CASSLITPGDGYTF; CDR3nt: TGCGCCAGCAGCCTGATAACTCCGGGGGATGGCTACACCTTC
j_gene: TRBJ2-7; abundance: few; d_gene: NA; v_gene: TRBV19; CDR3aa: CASSIDMKAYEQYF; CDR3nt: TGTGCCAGTAGTATAGACATGAAAGCCTACGAGCAGTACTTC
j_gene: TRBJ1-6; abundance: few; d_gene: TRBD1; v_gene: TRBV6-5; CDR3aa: CASSRDRVTYNSPLHF; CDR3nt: TGTGCCAGCAGCCGCGACAGGGTTACCTATAATTCACCCCTCCACTTT
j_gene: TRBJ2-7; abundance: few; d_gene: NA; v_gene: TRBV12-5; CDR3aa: CASGLAPPGIQYYEQYF; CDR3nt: TGTGCTAGTGGTTTGGCCCCCCCAGGGATTCAGTACTACGAGCAGTACTTC
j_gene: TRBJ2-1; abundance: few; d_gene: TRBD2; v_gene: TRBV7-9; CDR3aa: CASSYGTSGNEQFF; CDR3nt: TGTGCCAGCAGCTACGGGACTAGTGGAAATGAGCAGTTCTTC
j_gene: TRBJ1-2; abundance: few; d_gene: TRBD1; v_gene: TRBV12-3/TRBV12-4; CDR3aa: CASSRQTGNYGYTF; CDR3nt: TGTGCCAGCAGTCGTCAGACAGGGAATTATGGCTACACCTTC
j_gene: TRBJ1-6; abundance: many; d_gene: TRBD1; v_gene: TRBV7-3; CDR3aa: CASSFGTANSPLHF; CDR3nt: TGTGCCAGCAGCTTCGGGACAGCTAATTCACCCCTCCACTTT
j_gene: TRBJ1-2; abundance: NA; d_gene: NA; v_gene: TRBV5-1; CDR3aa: CASSLGVRQGIYGYTF; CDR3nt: TGCGCCAGCAGCCTCGGGGTTAGGCAGGGGATCTATGGCTACACCTTC
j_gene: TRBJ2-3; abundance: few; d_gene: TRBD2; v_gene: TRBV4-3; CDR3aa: CASSQRLAGITDTQYF; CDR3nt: TGCGCCAGCAGCCAACGACTAGCGGGAATCACAGATACGCAGTATTTT
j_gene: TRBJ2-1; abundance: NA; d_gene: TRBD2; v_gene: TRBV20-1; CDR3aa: CSASPPTSGVTEQFF; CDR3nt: TGCAGTGCTAGCCCCCCGACTAGCGGGGTCACGGAGCAGTTCTTC
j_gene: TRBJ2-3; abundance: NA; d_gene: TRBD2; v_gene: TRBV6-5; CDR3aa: CASSPTPAGVADTQYF; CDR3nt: TGTGCCAGCAGCCCTACCCCAGCGGGAGTTGCAGATACGCAGTATTTT
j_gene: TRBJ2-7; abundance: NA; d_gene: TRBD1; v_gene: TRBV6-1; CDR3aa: CASTPDRGFYEQYF; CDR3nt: TGTGCCAGCACCCCGGACAGGGGCTTCTACGAGCAGTACTTC
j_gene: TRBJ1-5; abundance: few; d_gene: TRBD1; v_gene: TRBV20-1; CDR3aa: CSARDGQAPQHF; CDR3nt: TGCAGTGCTAGAGACGGACAGGCGCCCCAGCATTTT